This T cell receptor beta chain was identified during a study of blood T cell repertoires in COVID-19. Germline CDR1 reads SGHAT; CDR2 reads FQNNGV. The ends lost 2 bases at V and 6 bases at J; junction bases unmatched: 8. The CDR3 spans 15 residues. Clones were sequenced by immunoSEQ multiplex PCR, and TCRdb holds only the in-frame ones, with some missing. The sample records around 190,000 clones, approximately 86% being singletons. The sample consisted of peripheral blood. The receptor's source is a man younger than 45 with acute or convalescent COVID-19. The chain carries TRBV11-2 and TRBJ2-7; 9 nucleotides line up with TRBD2. CDR3 DNA sequence: TGTGCCAGCAGCTTATCGCGAGCGGGAGGTACCGAGCAGTACTTC. As protein: CASSLSRAGGTEQYF.